Sequencing of this TCR beta chain was carried out in a study of T cell responses to AZD1222 COVID-19 vaccine. Study observations and caveats: White British ancestry dominated among donors, who included more females, and clonal diversity was possibly underestimated. Every sample of the repertoires postdated the peak T cell response.

V trimming: 2 bases; J trimming: 6 bases; junction bases outside the gene matches: 11. The CDR3 consists of 16 residues. Germline V gene sequence: CDR1 SGDLS, CDR2 YYNGEE. Using immunoSEQ multiplex PCR, the repertoire was profiled, and TCRdb retains in-frame clones only, with some absent. The data hold approximately 30,000 clones, with about nine tenths observed a single time. Details on this clone: As yet, its antigen is unknown.

This receptor was obtained from an adult who received the AZD1222 COVID-19 vaccine. V and J are TRBV9 and TRBJ2-3; 8 bases align to TRBD1. The material sequenced was peripheral blood, taken 28 days after the second AZD1222 dose. The CDR3 reads CASSVGQVGGRDTQYF. CDR3 DNA sequence: TGTGCCAGCAGCGTGGGACAGGTTGGGGGGCGGGATACGCAGTATTTT.